This T cell receptor (beta chain) was retrieved from a study of blood T cell repertoires in COVID-19. Study overall: Both acute and convalescent COVID-19 samples were obtained from the United States, Italy and Spain. T cells, B-cell-depleted T cells, or PBMCs provided the cDNA or gDNA that served as material.

The table came from immunoSEQ multiplex PCR; TCRdb's copy has only in-frame clones and leaves some out. The sample holds about 480,000 clones; more than 75% are singletons and the top ten take 1.8%. Adults between roughly 18 and 95 years of age took part from under 25 US areas. The study counted Cohort 3 donors as recovered given two negative PCRs, clearance, or symptom resolution. CDR1 and CDR2 (germline): LGHNA, YNFKEQ. Trimming removed 2 bases at V and 0 bases at J, with 11 bases between. The CDR3 contains 15 residues. This clone was seen a single time. This TCR came from a woman in her thirties or forties who had recovered from COVID-19. The gene calls are TRBV4-2 and TRBJ2-7, with D perhaps TRBD2 (6 bases). The sample comprised PBMCs or T cells enriched from blood (not recorded which). The CDR3 region is CASSQSPEGSYEQYF. CDR3 bases: TGTGCCAGCAGCCAATCCCCGGAGGGCTCCTACGAGCAGTACTTC.